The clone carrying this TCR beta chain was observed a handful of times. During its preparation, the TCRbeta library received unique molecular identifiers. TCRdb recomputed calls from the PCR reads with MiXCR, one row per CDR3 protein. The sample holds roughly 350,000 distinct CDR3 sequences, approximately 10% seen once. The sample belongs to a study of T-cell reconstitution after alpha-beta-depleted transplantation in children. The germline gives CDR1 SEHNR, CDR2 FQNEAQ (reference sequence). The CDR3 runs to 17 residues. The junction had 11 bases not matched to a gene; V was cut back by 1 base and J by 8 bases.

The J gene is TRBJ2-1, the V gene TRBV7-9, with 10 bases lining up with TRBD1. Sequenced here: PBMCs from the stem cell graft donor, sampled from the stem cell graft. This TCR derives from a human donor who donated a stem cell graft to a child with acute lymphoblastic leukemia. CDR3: CASSLEDRGEGMDEQFF. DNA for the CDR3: TGTGCCAGCAGCTTAGAGGACAGGGGGGAAGGTATGGATGAGCAGTTCTTC. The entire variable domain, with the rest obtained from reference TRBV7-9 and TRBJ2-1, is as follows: DTGVSQNPRHKITKRGQNVTFRCDPISEHNRLYWYRQTLGQGPEFLTYFQNEAQLEKSRLLSDRFSAERPKGSFSTLEIQRTEQGDSAMYLCASSLEDRGEGMDEQFFGPGTRLTVL.